The entry below gives a single T cell receptor beta chain sequence along with its context. The investigators introduced synthetic TCR analog templates into each PCR as spikes. Here immunoSEQ multiplex PCR was the method, and the copy in TCRdb shows in-frame clones only, minus some. The table includes 130,000 or so clones, about 81% detected once. Time point meaning: pretreatment peripheral blood. Each patient contributed between 1 and 8 total time points of blood mononuclear cells, pretreatment and during treatment. The sample belongs to a study of PD-L1 blockade in urothelial cancer. Turning to the study itself: Patients started atezolizumab in the mid-2010s, 1,200 mg intravenously every 3 weeks.

Trimming pared 1 base from V and 8 bases from J, leaving 10 bases between. Germline V lookup: CDR1 SGHDT, CDR2 YYEEEE. This CDR3 has 13 amino acids. This material consisted of PBMCs, taken around atezolizumab (anti-PD-L1) treatment. The chain joins TRBV5-6 to TRBJ1-3, with unresolved D. This sequence was found in a man aged 50 to 60 with urothelial cancer. In DNA, the CDR3 is TGTGCCAGCAGCTTGCGCGGCGCGGACACCATATATTTT. Its translation is CASSLRGADTIYF.